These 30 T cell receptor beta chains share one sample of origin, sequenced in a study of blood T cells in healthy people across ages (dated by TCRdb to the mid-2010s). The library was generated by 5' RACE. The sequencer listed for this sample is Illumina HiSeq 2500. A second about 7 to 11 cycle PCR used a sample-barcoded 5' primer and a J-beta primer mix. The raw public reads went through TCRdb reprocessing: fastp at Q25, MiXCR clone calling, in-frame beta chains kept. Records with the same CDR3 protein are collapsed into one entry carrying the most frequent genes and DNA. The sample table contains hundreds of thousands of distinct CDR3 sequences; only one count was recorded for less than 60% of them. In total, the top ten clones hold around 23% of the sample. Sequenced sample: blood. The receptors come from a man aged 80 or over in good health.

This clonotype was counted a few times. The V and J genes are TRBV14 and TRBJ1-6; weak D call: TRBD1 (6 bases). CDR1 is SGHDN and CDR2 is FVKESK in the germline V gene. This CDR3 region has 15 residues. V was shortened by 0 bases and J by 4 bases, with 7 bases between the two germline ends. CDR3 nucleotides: TGTGCCAGCAGCCAAGATACAGGGTATAATTCACCCCTCCACTTT. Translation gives CASSQDTGYNSPLHF.

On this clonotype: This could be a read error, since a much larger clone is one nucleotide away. This CDR3 is CASSDMGVETQYF. In DNA, the CDR3 is TGTGCCAGCAGTGACATGGGAGTAGAGACCCAGTACTTC. This rearrangement joins TRBV6-5 to TRBJ2-5, with a tentative D call TRBD2 (5 bases). Germline CDR1 reads MNHEY; CDR2 reads SVGAGI. This CDR3 has 13 amino acids. Trimming stripped 5 bases from V and 4 bases from J, with 11 bases between.

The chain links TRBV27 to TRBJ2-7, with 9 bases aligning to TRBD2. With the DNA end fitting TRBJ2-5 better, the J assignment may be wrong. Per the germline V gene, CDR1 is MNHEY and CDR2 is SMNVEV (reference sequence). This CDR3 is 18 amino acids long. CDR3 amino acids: CASSFRRTGGRAWETQYF. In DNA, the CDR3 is TGTGCCAGCAGTTTTAGGAGGACTGGCGGGAGGGCCTGGGAGACCCAGTACTTC.

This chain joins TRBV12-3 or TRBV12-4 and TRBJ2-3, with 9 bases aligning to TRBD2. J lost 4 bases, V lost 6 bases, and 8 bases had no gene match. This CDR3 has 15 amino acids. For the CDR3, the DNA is TGTGCCAGCAGAAAAGCGGGGGGTCCCCCAGATACGCAGTATTTT. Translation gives CASRKAGGPPDTQYF.

For the CDR3, the DNA is TGTGCCAGCAGTTACTCAGGGACTAGCTCCTACGAGCAGTACTTC. Residues: CASSYSGTSSYEQYF. V usage is TRBV6-6 and J usage is TRBJ2-7; 8 nucleotides match TRBD2. This CDR3 is 15 amino acids long. J gave up 0 bases and V 0 bases, and 1 base lay outside the gene matches. Germline CDR1 and CDR2: MNHNY and SVGAGI (reference sequence).

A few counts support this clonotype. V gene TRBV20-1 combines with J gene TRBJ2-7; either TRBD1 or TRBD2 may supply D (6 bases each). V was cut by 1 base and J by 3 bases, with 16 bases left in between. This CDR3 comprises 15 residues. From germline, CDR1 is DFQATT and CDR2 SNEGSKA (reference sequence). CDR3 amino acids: CSARGGRDIGYEQYF. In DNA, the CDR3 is TGCAGTGCTAGAGGAGGGCGGGACATCGGCTACGAGCAGTACTTC.

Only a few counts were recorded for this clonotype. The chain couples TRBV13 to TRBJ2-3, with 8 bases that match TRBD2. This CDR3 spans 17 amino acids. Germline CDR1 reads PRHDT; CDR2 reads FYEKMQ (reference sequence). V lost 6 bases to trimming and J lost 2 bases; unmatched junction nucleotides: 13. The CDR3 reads CASSLIGWRGVTDTQYF. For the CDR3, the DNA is TGTGCCAGCAGTTTAATAGGCTGGCGGGGGGTCACAGATACGCAGTATTTT.

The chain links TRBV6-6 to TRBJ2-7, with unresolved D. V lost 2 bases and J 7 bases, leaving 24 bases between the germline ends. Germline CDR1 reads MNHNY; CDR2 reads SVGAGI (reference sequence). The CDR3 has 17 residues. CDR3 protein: CASSYPTGPRGYNEQYF. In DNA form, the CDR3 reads TGTGCCAGCAGTTACCCCACCGGGCCGAGAGGCTACAATGAGCAGTACTTC.

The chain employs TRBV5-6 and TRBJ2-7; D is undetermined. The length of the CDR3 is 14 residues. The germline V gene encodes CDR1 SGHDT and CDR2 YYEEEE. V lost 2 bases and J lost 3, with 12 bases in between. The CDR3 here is CASSLSLEDYEQYF. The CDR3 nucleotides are TGTGCCAGCAGCTTAAGCCTTGAAGACTACGAGCAGTACTTC.

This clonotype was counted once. CDR3 residues: CASSAPGTAGEQYF. DNA of the CDR3: TGTGCCAGCAGTGCGCCCGGGACAGCTGGCGAGCAGTACTTC. The chain combines TRBV6-5 with TRBJ2-7; 7 bases agree with TRBD1. The germline V gene encodes CDR1 MNHEY and CDR2 SVGAGI. CDR3 length: 14 residues. Trimming took 5 bases from V and 6 from J; bases not matched to a gene: 10.

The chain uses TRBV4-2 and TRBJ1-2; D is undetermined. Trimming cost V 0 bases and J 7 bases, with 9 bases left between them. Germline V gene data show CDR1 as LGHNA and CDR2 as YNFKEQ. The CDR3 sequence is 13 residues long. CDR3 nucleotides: TGTGCCAGCAGCCAAGATTTCGGGGTTGGCTACACCTTC. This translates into CASSQDFGVGYTF.

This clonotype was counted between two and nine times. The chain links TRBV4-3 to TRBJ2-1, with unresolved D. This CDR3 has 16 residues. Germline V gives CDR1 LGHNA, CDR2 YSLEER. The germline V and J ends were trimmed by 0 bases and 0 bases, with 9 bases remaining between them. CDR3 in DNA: TGCGCCAGCAGCCAAGATATCGCGGACTCCTACAATGAGCAGTTCTTC. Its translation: CASSQDIADSYNEQFF.

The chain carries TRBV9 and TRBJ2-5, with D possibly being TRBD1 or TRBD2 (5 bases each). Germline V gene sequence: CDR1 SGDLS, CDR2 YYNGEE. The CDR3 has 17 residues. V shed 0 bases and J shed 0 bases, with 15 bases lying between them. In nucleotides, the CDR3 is TGTGCCAGCAGCGTAGGAGGGGCAGGAGCTTACCAAGAGACCCAGTACTTC. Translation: CASSVGGAGAYQETQYF.

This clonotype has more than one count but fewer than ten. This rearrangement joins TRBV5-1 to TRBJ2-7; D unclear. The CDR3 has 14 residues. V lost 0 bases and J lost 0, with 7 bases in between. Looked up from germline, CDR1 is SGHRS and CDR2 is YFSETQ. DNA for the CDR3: TGCGCCAGCAGCTTGGAAGGGCCCTCCTACGAGCAGTACTTC. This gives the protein CASSLEGPSYEQYF.

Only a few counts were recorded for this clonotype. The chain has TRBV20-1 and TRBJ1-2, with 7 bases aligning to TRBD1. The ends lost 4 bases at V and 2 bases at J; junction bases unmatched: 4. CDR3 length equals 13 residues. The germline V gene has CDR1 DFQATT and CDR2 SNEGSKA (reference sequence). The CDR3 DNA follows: TGCAGTGCTACCCAGACAGGGAACTATGGCTACACCTTC. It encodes CSATQTGNYGYTF.

The CDR3 DNA reads TGTGCCAGCAGCTTAGCGGAGGGGTCCGAGCAGTACTTC. Its translation: CASSLAEGSEQYF. The chain uses TRBV7-2 and TRBJ2-7; D might be TRBD2 (6 bases). The V end lost 0 bases, the J end lost 6 bases, and 9 bases lay between the germline ends. The CDR3 contains 13 residues. Germline CDR1 and CDR2: SGHTA and FQGNSA.

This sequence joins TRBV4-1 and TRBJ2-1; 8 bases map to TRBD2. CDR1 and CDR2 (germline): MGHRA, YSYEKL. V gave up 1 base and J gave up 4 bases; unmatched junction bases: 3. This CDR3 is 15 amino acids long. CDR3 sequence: CASSQGGLAYNEQFF. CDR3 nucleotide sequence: TGCGCCAGCAGCCAAGGCGGACTAGCATACAATGAGCAGTTCTTC.

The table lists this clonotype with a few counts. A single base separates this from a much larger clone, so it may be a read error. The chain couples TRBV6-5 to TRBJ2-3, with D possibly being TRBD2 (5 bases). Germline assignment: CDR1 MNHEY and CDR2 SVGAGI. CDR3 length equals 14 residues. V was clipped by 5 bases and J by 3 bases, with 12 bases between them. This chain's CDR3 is CASSAGSGTDTQYF. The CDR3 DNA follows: TGTGCCAGCAGTGCTGGATCGGGGACAGATACGCAGTATTTT.

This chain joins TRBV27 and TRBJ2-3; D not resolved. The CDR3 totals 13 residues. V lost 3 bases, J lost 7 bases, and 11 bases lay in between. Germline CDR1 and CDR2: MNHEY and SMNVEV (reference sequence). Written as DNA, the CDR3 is TGTGCCAGCAGTTTTGCGACGGGCAATACGCAGTATTTT. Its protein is CASSFATGNTQYF.

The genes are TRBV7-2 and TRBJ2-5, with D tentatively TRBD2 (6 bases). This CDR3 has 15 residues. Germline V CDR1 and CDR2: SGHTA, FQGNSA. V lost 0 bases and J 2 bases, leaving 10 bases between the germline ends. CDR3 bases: TGTGCCAGCAGCTTAGCTGGGACTGCTCAAGAGACCCAGTACTTC. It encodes CASSLAGTAQETQYF.

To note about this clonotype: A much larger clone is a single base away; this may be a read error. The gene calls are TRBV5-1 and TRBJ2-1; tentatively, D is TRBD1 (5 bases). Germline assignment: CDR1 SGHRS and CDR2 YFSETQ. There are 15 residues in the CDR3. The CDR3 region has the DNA TGCGACAGCAGCTTGGTAGCCGGACATTACAATGAGCAGTTCTTC. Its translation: CDSSLVAGHYNEQFF.

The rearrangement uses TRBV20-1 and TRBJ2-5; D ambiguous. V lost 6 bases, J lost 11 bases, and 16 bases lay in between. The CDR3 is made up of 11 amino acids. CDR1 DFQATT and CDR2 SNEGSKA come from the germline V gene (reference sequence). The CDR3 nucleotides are TGCAGTGCAGAGACTGCCCCTGAGCAGTACTTC. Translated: CSAETAPEQYF.

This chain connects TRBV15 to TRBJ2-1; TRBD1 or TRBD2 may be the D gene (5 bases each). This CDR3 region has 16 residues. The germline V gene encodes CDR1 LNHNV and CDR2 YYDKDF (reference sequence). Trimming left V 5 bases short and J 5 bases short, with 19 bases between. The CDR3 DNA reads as TGTGCCACCAGCGGGGGACGGGAAAATCGGGACAATGAGCAGTTCTTC. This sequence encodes CATSGGRENRDNEQFF.

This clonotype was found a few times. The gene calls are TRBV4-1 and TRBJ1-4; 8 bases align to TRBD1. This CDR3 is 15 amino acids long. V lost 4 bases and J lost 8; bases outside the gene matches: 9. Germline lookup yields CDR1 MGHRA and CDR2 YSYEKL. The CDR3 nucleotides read TGCGCCAGCAGCCTGAGGACAGGGCGGGAGGAAAAACTGTTTTTT. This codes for CASSLRTGREEKLFF.

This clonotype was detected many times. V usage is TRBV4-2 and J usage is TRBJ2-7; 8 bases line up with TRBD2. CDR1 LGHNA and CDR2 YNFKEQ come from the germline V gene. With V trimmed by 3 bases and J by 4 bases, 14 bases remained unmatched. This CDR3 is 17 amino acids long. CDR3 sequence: CASSQGGLLAESYEQYF. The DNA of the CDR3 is TGTGCCAGCAGCCAGGGAGGTCTACTAGCGGAGTCGTACGAGCAGTACTTC.

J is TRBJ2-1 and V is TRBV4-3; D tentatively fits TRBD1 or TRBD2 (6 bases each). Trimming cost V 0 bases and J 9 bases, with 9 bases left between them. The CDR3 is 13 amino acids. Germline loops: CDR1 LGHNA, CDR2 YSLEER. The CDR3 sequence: CASSQEGGGEQFF. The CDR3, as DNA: TGCGCCAGCAGCCAAGAGGGGGGCGGTGAGCAGTTCTTC.

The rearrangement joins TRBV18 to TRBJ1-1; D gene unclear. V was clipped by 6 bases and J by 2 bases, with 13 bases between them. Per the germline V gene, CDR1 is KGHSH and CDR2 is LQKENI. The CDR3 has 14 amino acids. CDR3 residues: CASSNSGQNTEAFF. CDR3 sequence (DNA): TGTGCCAGCTCCAATTCAGGCCAAAACACTGAAGCTTTCTTT.

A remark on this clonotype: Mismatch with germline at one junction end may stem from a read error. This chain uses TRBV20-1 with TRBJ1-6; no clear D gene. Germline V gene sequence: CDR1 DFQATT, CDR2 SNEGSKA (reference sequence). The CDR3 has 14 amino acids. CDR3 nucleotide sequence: TGCAGGGCTACGGACGGACCCTATAATTCACCCCTCCACTTT. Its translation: CRATDGPYNSPLHF.

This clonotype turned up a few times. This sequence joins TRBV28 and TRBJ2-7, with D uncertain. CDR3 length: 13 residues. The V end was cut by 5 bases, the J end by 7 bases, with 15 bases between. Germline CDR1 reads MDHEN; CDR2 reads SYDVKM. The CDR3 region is CASSTTAPREQYF. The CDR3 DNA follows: TGTGCCAGCAGTACTACAGCCCCTCGGGAGCAGTACTTC.

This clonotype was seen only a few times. The CDR3 DNA sequence: TGTGCCAGCAGCCAAGTCGGTTATGAGCAGTTCTTC. The encoded protein is CASSQVGYEQFF. The chain employs TRBV3-1 and TRBJ2-1, with unresolved D. CDR1 is LGHDT, CDR2 YNNKEL, per germline (reference sequence). The CDR3 sequence is 12 residues long. The V gene lost 1 base and the J gene lost 8 bases, with 6 bases spanning the gap.